Each of the 21 T cell receptor beta chains below was sequenced from the same sample in a study of early T cells in non-severe SARS-CoV-2 infection. TCRdb reprocessed the 5' RACE reads with MiXCR, giving one entry per CDR3 protein. The sample includes around 82,000 distinct CDR3 sequences, 14% to 15% of them seen just once. The sample was whole blood. The origin of the receptors is an adult who was a healthcare worker with PCR-confirmed SARS-CoV-2 infection or an uninfected control (not recorded which).

With respect to this clonotype: The junction does not match germline at one end; this may be a read error. The rearrangement uses TRBV10-3 and TRBJ1-4; TRBD1 matches 7 bases. The CDR3 runs to 14 residues. Germline loops: CDR1 ENHRY, CDR2 SYGVKD. The CDR3 is CAISDTGTAENLFF. CDR3 DNA: TGTGCCATCAGTGATACCGGGACAGCCGAAAATCTGTTTTTT.

The chain has TRBV20-1 and TRBJ1-2, with 8 positions matching TRBD1. The CDR3 totals 11 residues. J gave up 6 bases and V 6 bases, and 3 bases lay outside the gene matches. Germline values: CDR1 DFQATT, CDR2 SNEGSKA (reference sequence). CDR3 sequence (DNA): TGCAGTGCCACAGGGGGAAATGGCTACACCTTC. Protein: CSATGGNGYTF.

Concerning this clonotype itself: A single base separates this from a much larger clone, so it may be a read error. V and J are TRBV5-5 and TRBJ2-2; 9 bases agree with TRBD2. Per germline, CDR1 SGHKS and CDR2 YYEKEE (reference sequence). The CDR3 is 17 residues long. V lost 4 bases, J lost 0 bases, and 7 bases stayed unmatched. The CDR3 bases are TGTGCCAGCAGCCCGCGGACTAGCGAGACGAACACCGGGGAGCTGTTTTTT. This translates into CASSPRTSETNTGELFF.

This clonotype turned up a few times. The rearrangement uses TRBV4-1 and TRBJ2-2; a weak D match, TRBD2 (5 bases). In germline, CDR1 is MGHRA, CDR2 YSYEKL. Trimming shortened V by 4 bases and J by 6 bases, and 18 bases separated the two germline ends. There are 16 residues in the CDR3. The CDR3 here is CASSPNWVPGAGELFF. CDR3 bases: TGCGCCAGCAGCCCCAATTGGGTCCCCGGGGCCGGGGAGCTGTTTTTT.

This clonotype has a count of ten or more. The V and J genes are TRBV7-8 and TRBJ2-5, with 9 bases aligning to TRBD2. The CDR3 runs 14 residues. V trimming: 2 bases; J trimming: 3 bases; junction bases outside the gene matches: 1. The germline V gene encodes CDR1 SGHVS and CDR2 FQNEAQ. CDR3 amino acids: CASSLQRGEETQYF. The DNA for the CDR3 is TGTGCCAGCAGCTTACAGCGGGGGGAAGAGACCCAGTACTTC.

This clonotype was seen a handful of times. The chain joins TRBV20-1 to TRBJ1-5; D remains unclear. The germline V gene encodes CDR1 DFQATT and CDR2 SNEGSKA (reference sequence). Trimming left V 1 base short and J 0 bases short, with 7 bases between. The CDR3 is made up of 14 amino acids. The CDR3 here is CSARASNSNQPQHF. The CDR3 bases are TGCAGTGCTAGAGCCTCAAATAGCAATCAGCCCCAGCATTTT.

The J gene is TRBJ2-5, the V gene TRBV3-1; TRBD2 agrees at 15 bases. The J segment lost 4 bases and the V segment lost 4 bases, leaving 7 bases of the junction unmatched. Germline V gene data show CDR1 as LGHDT and CDR2 as YNNKEL (reference sequence). This CDR3 has 17 amino acids. The CDR3 sequence is CASSPGLAGGTRETQYF. The CDR3 DNA reads TGTGCCAGCAGCCCCGGACTAGCGGGGGGGACTAGAGAGACCCAGTACTTC.

This clonotype was counted between two and nine times. The CDR3 loop is CASSLYRGRGYEQYV. CDR3 bases: TGTGCCAGCAGCCTGTACAGGGGGCGAGGATACGAGCAGTACGTC. V is TRBV5-6 and J is TRBJ2-7, with 9 positions matching TRBD1. The germline gives CDR1 SGHDT, CDR2 YYEEEE. V shed 4 bases and J 4 bases; nucleotides not matched to a gene: 9. The CDR3 sequence is 15 residues long.

This clonotype was observed at least ten times. The chain employs TRBV5-1 and TRBJ2-7; D is possibly TRBD1 or TRBD2 (5 bases each). The CDR3 has 15 residues. Deletions cut 2 bases from V and 2 bases from J, with 14 bases between. The germline gives CDR1 SGHRS, CDR2 YFSETQ. CDR3 loop: CASSLRDPLTYEQYV. For the CDR3, the DNA is TGCGCCAGCAGCTTACGGGACCCTCTTACCTACGAGCAGTACGTC.

The chain is built from TRBV20-1 and TRBJ2-2; a weak D match, TRBD2 (5 bases). V was trimmed by 6 bases and J by 6 bases, leaving 11 bases between them. The CDR3 is 12 amino acids. From germline, CDR1 is DFQATT and CDR2 SNEGSKA (reference sequence). CDR3 DNA: TGCAGTGCCGGAAGCGGTGCCGGGGAGCTGTTTTTT. It is translated as CSAGSGAGELFF.

This clonotype was picked up a small number of times. The chain combines TRBV6-6 with TRBJ2-4; D is perhaps TRBD1 or TRBD2 (5 bases each). Germline CDR1 is MNHNY and CDR2 is SVGAGI (reference sequence). The CDR3 spans 12 residues. V was clipped by 10 bases and J by 4 bases, with 11 bases between them. The CDR3 nucleotides read TGTGCCACATGGGACGGGAAAAACATTCAGTACTTC. Amino acids: CATWDGKNIQYF.

This clonotype showed up just a few times. This chain joins TRBV7-3 and TRBJ1-5; possibly TRBD1 for D (6 bases). The germline CDR1 and CDR2 sequences are SGHTA and FQGTGA. This CDR3 has 17 residues. The ends were cut back, 7 bases at V and 5 bases at J, with 24 bases in the middle. The CDR3 sequence is CASTRPAGVEVDQPQHF. Written as DNA, the CDR3 is TGTGCCAGCACCCGCCCGGCAGGGGTAGAGGTGGATCAGCCCCAGCATTTT.

This clonotype has at least ten counts. CDR3 DNA sequence: TGTGCCAGCAGCAGGGGTCTAGCGGGGACGGGCGAGCAGTACGTC. Its protein product is CASSRGLAGTGEQYV. The rearrangement links TRBV5-6 to TRBJ2-7; 9 positions match TRBD2. V was pared by 4 bases and J by 6 bases, with 11 bases of the junction left unmatched. The V gene's germline CDR1 is SGHDT and CDR2 YYEEEE. The CDR3 totals 15 residues.

This clonotype was found many times. This sequence joins TRBV7-2 and TRBJ2-7; D gene uncertain. CDR1 is SGHTA and CDR2 is FQGNSA in the germline V gene. The CDR3 has 13 amino acids. V was shortened by 0 bases and J by 9 bases, with 12 bases between the two germline ends. The CDR3 sequence: CASSLASFSGQYV. CDR3 nucleotides: TGTGCCAGCAGCTTAGCGTCTTTTTCGGGGCAGTACGTC.

This clonotype was picked up one time. This chain joins TRBV7-2 and TRBJ2-3; D is uncertain. The V and J ends lost 3 bases and 4 bases respectively, with 8 bases between them. This CDR3 region has 13 residues. Germline CDR1 SGHTA, CDR2 FQGNSA. The CDR3 is CASSFGLADTQYF. The CDR3 nucleotides read TGTGCCAGCAGCTTTGGTTTGGCAGATACGCAGTATTTT. The full variable domain, rest sourced from reference TRBV7-2 and TRBJ2-3, is GAGVSQSPSNKVTEKGKDVELRCDPISGHTALYWYRQSLGQGLEFLIYFQGNSAPDKSGLPSDRFSAERTGGSVSTLTIQRTQQEDSAVYLCASSFGLADTQYFGPGTRLTVL.

This clonotype was seen at least ten times. The V gene is TRBV5-6, the J gene TRBJ1-5; 9 bases are shared with TRBD1. CDR1 and CDR2 (germline): SGHDT, YYEEEE. Unmatched junction bases numbered 7, after V lost 4 bases and J lost 2 bases. The CDR3 has 16 amino acids. The CDR3 DNA reads as TGTGCCAGCAGCCTTGCGGGACAGGGTCGCAATCAGCCCCAGCATTTT. Translation: CASSLAGQGRNQPQHF.

This clonotype was detected a few times. The chain carries TRBV20-1 and TRBJ2-1; D remains ambiguous. V lost 3 bases to trimming and J lost 9 bases, with 9 bases between them. CDR1 is DFQATT, CDR2 SNEGSKA, per germline (reference sequence). The CDR3 sequence is 11 residues long. CDR3 sequence: CSARAVSEQFF. CDR3 bases: TGCAGTGCTAGGGCGGTGAGTGAGCAGTTCTTC.

The chain employs TRBV29-1 and TRBJ2-1; the D is unclear. The CDR3 totals 8 residues. From germline, CDR1 is SQVTM and CDR2 ANQGSEA. Trimming pared 3 bases from V and 9 bases from J, leaving 0 bases between. The CDR3 spells CSVDEQFF. The DNA of the CDR3 is TGCAGCGTTGATGAGCAGTTCTTC.

The chain has TRBV19 and TRBJ2-3; 9 bases agree with TRBD2. This CDR3 is 18 amino acids long. Per germline, CDR1 LNHDA and CDR2 SQIVND (reference sequence). Trimming took 7 bases from V and 1 from J; bases not matched to a gene: 15. The CDR3 nucleotides read TGTGCCAGTACTTTCAAGGGCGGGGGGGCCGGTGGCACAGATACGCAGTATTTT. It specifies CASTFKGGGAGGTDTQYF.

This clonotype has ten or more counts. The chain carries TRBV29-1 and TRBJ2-4, with 7 bases aligning to TRBD2. The CDR3 length is 15 residues. V was pared by 2 bases and J by 1 base, with 5 bases of the junction left unmatched. Germline loops: CDR1 SQVTM, CDR2 ANQGSEA. In DNA form, the CDR3 reads TGCAGCGTTGAAAAGGGGAGGGTGGCCAAAAACATTCAGTACTTC. Amino acids: CSVEKGRVAKNIQYF.

This clonotype was picked up a small number of times. The chain is built from TRBV6-5 and TRBJ2-2, with D maybe TRBD1 (6 bases). With 2 bases removed from V and 2 bases from J, the gap between germline ends came to 18 bases. This CDR3 is 18 amino acids long. CDR1 MNHEY and CDR2 SVGAGI come from the germline V gene. The CDR3 region is CASSYVGTPNYNTGELFF. CDR3 in DNA: TGTGCCAGCAGTTACGTCGGGACACCAAATTACAACACCGGGGAGCTGTTTTTT.